The entry that follows covers one T cell receptor beta chain sequence. This record comes from a study of CD8+CD57+ T cells in acquired aplastic anemia. Background on the study: Healthy CD8+ samples averaged around 11 million reads.

CDR3 length: 14 amino acids. Between the trimmed V and J ends, which lost 0 bases and 3 bases, there was a span of 11 bases. CDR1 is DFQATT and CDR2 is SNEGSKA in the germline V gene (reference sequence). Profiling that covered TCR beta VDJ and CDR3 relied on genomic DNA as its template. One entry per CDR3 protein results from TCRdb running MiXCR on the reads. The top ten hold over 40% of the sample, which has around 180,000 distinct CDR3 sequences, around 60% seen once. The V and J genes are TRBV20-1 and TRBJ2-5; a possible D gene is TRBD1 (5 bases). Sequenced input: sorted CD4+, CD8+, or CD8+CD57+ T cells (not recorded which) from PBMCs. The source is a human donor in good health. Written as DNA, the CDR3 is TGCAGTGCTAGAGAGGCCAGGGTAGAAGAGACCCAGTACTTC. Translation: CSAREARVEETQYF.